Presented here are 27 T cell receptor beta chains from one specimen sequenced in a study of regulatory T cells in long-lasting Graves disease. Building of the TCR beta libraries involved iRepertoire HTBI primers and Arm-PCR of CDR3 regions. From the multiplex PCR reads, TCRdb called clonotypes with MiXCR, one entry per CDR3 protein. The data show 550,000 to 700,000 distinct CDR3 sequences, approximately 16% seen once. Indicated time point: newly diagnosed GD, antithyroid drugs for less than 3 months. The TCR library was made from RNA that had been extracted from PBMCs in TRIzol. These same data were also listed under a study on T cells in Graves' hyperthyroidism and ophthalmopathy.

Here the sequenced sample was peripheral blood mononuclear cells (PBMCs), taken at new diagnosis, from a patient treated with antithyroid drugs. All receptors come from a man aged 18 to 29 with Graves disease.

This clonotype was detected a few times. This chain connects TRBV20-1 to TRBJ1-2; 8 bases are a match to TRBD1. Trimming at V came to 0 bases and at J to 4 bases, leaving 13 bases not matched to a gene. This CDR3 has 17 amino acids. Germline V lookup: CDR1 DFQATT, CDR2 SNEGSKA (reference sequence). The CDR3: CSARDRPRGPKPYGYTF. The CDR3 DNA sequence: TGCAGTGCTAGAGATCGACCCAGGGGGCCGAAACCCTATGGCTACACCTTC.

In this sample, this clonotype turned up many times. CDR3 region: CASSQAADTGELFF. In nucleotides, the CDR3 is TGTGCCAGCAGCCAAGCGGCGGACACCGGGGAGCTGTTTTTT. This chain joins TRBV4-2 and TRBJ2-2; D unresolved. V shed 1 base and J shed 3 bases, with 6 bases lying between them. Germline V CDR1 and CDR2: LGHNA, YNFKEQ. This CDR3 has 14 residues.

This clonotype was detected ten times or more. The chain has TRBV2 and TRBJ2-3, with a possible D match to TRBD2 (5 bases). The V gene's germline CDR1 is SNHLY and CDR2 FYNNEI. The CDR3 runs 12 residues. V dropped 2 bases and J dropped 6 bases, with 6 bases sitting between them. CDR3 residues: CASSEQRDTQYF. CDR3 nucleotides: TGTGCCAGCAGTGAACAGCGGGATACGCAGTATTTT. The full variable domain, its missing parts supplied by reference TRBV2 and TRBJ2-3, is EPEVTQTPSHQVTQMGQEVILRCVPISNHLYFYWYRQILGQKVEFLVSFYNNEISEKSEIFDDQFSVERPDGSNFTLKIRSTKLEDSAMYFCASSEQRDTQYFGPGTRLTVL.

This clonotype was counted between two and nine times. CDR3: CASIASPLGNEQFF. CDR3 DNA sequence: TGTGCCAGCATTGCTAGTCCCCTGGGCAATGAGCAGTTCTTC. The chain combines TRBV6-2 or TRBV6-3 with TRBJ2-1; D ambiguous. Per the germline V gene, CDR1 is MNHEY and CDR2 is SVGEGT. Trimming took off 7 bases at V and 6 bases at J, with 16 bases between the two ends. The CDR3 spans 14 residues.

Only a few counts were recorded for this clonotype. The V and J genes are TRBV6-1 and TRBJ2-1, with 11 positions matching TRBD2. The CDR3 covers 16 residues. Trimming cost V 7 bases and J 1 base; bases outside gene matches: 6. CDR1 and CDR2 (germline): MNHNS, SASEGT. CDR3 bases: TGTGCCAGCACATCATGGACTAGCGGGTCCTACAATGAGCAGTTCTTC. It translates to CASTSWTSGSYNEQFF.

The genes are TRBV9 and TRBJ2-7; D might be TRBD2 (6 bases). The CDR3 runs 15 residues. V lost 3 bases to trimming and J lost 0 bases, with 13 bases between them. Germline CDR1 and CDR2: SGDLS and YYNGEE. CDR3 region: CASSAPGESSYEQYF. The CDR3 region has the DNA TGTGCCAGCAGCGCGCCGGGGGAAAGCTCCTACGAGCAGTACTTC.

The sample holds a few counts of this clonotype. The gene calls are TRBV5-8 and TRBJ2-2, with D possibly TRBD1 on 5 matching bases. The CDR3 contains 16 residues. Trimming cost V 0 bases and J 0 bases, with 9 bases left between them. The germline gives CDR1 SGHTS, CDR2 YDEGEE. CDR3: CASSLVAGPNTGELFF. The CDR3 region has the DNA TGTGCCAGCAGCTTGGTTGCAGGGCCGAACACCGGGGAGCTGTTTTTT.

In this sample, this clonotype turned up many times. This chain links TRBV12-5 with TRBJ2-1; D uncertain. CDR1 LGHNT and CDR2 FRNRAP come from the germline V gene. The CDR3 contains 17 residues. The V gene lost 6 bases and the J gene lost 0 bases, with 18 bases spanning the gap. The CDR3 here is CASGLSPNVDSYNEQFF. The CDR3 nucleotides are TGTGCTAGTGGCCTAAGCCCAAACGTAGACTCCTACAATGAGCAGTTCTTC.

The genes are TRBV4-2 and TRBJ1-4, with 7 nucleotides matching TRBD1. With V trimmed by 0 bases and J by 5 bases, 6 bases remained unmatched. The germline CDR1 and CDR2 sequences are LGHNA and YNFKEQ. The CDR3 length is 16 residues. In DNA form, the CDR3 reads TGTGCCAGCAGCCAAGAAGCAGGCAGGGGGAATGAAAAACTGTTTTTT. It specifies CASSQEAGRGNEKLFF.

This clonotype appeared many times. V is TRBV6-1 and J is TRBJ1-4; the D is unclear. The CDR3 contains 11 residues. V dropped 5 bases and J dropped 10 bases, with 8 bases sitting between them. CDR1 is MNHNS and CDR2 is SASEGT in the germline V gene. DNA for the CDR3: TGTGCCAGCAGTAACCGCGGAAAACTGTTTTTT. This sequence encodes CASSNRGKLFF.

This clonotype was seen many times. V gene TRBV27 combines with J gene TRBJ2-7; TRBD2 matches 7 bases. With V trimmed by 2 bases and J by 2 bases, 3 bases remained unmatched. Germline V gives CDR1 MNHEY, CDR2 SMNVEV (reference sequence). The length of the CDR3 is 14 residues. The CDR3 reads CASSLTSEAYEQYF. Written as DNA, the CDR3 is TGTGCCAGCAGTTTAACTAGCGAGGCCTACGAGCAGTACTTC.

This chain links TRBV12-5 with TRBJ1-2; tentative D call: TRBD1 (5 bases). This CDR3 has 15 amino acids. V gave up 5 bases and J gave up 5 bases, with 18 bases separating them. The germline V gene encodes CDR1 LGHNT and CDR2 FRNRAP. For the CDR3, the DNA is TGTGCTAGTGGTGAGGCCCCCAGGGTTGGATATGGCTACACCTTC. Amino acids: CASGEAPRVGYGYTF.

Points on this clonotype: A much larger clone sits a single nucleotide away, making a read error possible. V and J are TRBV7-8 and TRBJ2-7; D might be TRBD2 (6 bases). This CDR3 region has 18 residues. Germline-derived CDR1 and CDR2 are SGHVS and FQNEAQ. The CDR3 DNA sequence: TGTGCCAGCAGCCTGCGAATGAATGACGGGAGAGGATCCTACGAGCGGTACTTC. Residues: CASSLRMNDGRGSYERYF.

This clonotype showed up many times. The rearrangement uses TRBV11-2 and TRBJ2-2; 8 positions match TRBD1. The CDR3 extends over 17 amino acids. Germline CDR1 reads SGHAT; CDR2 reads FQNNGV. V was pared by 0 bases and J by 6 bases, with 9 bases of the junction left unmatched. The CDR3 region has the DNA TGTGCCAGCAGCTTAGATCCTCGGACAGGGCGGGCCGGGGAGCTGTTTTTT. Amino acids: CASSLDPRTGRAGELFF.

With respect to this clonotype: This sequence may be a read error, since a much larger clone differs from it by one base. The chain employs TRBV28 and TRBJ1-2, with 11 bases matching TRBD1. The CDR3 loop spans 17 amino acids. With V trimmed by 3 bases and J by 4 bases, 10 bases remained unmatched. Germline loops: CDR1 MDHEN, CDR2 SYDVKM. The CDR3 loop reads CASSFMDRGQRFYGYTF. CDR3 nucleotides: TGTGCCAGCAGTTTTATGGACAGGGGGCAACGATTCTATGGCTACACCTTC.

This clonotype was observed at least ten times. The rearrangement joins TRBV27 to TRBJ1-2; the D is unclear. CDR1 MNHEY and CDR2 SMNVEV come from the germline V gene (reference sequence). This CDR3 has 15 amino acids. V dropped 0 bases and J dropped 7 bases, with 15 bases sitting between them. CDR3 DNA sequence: TGTGCCAGCAGTTTATCCGGGGTACCGAGGCTTGGCTACACCTTC. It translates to CASSLSGVPRLGYTF.

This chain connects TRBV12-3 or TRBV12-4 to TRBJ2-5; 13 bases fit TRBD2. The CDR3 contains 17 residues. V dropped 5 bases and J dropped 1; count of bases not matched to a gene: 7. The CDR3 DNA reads TGTGCCAGCAGTGTCCCGACTAGCGGGGGGCCCCAAGAGACCCAGTACTTC. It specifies CASSVPTSGGPQETQYF.

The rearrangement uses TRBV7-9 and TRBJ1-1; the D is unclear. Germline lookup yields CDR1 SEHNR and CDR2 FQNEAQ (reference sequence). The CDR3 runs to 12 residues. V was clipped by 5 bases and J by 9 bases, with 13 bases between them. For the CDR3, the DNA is TGTGCCAGCAGCCTAACTATGGCCCAAGCTTTCTTT. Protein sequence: CASSLTMAQAFF.

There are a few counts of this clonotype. CDR3 amino acids: CASSLGGSKRETQYF. The CDR3 bases are TGCGCCAGCAGCTTGGGCGGCTCTAAGCGGGAGACCCAGTACTTC. The chain employs TRBV5-1 and TRBJ2-5; a possible D gene is TRBD2 (5 bases). Trimming shortened V by 0 bases and J by 5 bases, and 14 bases separated the two germline ends. CDR3 size: 15 residues. Germline CDR1 SGHRS, CDR2 YFSETQ.

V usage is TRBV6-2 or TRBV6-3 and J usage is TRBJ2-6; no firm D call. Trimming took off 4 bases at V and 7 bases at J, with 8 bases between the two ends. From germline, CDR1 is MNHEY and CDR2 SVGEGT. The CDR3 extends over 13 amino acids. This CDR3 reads CASSLERANVLTF. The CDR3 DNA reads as TGTGCCAGCAGTTTGGAGAGAGCCAACGTCCTGACTTTC.

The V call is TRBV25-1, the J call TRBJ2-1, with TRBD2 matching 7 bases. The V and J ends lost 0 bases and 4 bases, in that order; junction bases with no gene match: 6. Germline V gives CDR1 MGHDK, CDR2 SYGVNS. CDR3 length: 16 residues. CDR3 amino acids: CASSEYERELYNEQFF. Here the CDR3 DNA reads TGTGCCAGCAGTGAATATGAGCGGGAACTTTACAATGAGCAGTTCTTC.

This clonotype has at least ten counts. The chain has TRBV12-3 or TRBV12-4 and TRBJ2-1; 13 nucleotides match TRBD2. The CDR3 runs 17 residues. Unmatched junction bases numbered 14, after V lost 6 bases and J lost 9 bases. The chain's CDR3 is CASSLTGLAGEKVEQFF. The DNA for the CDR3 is TGTGCCAGCAGCCTAACCGGACTAGCGGGAGAAAAGGTTGAGCAGTTCTTC.

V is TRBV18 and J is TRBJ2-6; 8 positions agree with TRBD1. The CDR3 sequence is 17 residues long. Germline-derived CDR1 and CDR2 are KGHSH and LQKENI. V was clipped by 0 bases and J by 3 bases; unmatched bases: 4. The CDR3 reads CASSPPDRVVGANVLTF. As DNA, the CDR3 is TGTGCCAGCTCACCACCGGACAGGGTCGTTGGGGCCAACGTCCTGACTTTC.

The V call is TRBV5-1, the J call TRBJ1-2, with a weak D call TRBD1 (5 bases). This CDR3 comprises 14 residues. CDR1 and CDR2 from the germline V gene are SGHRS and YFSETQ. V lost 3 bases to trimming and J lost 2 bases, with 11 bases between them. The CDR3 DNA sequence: TGCGCCAGCAGCTCCTCGGGGGGGAACTATGGCTACACCTTC. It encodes CASSSSGGNYGYTF.

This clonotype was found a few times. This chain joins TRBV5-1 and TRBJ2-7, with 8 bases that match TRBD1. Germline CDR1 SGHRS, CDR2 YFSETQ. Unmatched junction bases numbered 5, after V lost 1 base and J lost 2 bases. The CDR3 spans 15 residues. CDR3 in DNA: TGCGCCAGCAGCTTGAGGGGGACAGGAGCCTACGAGCAGTACTTC. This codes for CASSLRGTGAYEQYF.

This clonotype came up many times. CDR3 DNA: TGTGCCAGCAGGGATAGCGGAGCCCACTACGAGCAGTACTTC. It translates to CASRDSGAHYEQYF. The rearrangement uses TRBV2 and TRBJ2-7; tentatively, D is TRBD2 (6 bases). V was shortened by 6 bases and J by 3 bases, with 15 bases between the two germline ends. Germline loops: CDR1 SNHLY, CDR2 FYNNEI. This CDR3 contains 14 residues.

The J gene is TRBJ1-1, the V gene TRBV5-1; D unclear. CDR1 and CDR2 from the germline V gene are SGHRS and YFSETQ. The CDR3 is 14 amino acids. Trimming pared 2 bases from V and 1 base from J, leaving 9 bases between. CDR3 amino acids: CASSFYSSNTEAFF. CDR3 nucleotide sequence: TGCGCCAGCAGCTTCTACAGTTCGAACACTGAAGCTTTCTTT.